The present entry profiles one T cell receptor (beta chain) with its context. Authors' processing steps: Using reference gene primer amplification, nucleated cell counts were estimated. Profiling relied on immunoSEQ multiplex PCR, and the TCRdb table lists in-frame clones only, not all of them. V and J calls and clone size come straight from that table; D and trimming were deduced from the DNA. The sample yields fewer than 350,000 clones, about 76% seen once. This entry belongs to a study of blood T cell repertoires in COVID-19. Study background: PBMCs, B-cell-depleted T cells, or T cells were the source of the cDNA or gDNA that made up the material.

This CDR3 is built from 16 residues. Germline lookup yields CDR1 SGHVS and CDR2 FQNEAQ. V shed 1 base and J shed 4 bases, with 16 bases lying between them. The TCR originated in a woman between 55 and 75 years old with active or convalescent COVID-19. Sequenced sample: peripheral blood. V is TRBV7-8 and J is TRBJ1-1, with a possible D match to TRBD1 (5 bases). The CDR3 protein is CASSLGPYTGRTEAFF. CDR3 DNA: TGTGCCAGCAGCTTAGGACCGTATACAGGACGCACTGAAGCTTTCTTT.